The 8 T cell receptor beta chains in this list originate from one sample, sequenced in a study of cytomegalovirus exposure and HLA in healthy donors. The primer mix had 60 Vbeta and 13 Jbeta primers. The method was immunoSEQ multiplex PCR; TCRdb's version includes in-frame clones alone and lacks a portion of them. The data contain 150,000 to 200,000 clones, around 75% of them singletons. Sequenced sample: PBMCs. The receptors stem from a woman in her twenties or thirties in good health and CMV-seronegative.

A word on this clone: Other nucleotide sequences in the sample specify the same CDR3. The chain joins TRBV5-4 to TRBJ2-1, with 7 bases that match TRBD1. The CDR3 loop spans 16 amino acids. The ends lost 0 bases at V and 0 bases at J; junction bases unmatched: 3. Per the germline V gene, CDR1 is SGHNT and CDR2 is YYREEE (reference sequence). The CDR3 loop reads CASSLGTGGSYNEQFF. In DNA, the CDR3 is TGTGCCAGCAGCTTGGGGACAGGCGGCTCCTACAATGAGCAGTTCTTC.

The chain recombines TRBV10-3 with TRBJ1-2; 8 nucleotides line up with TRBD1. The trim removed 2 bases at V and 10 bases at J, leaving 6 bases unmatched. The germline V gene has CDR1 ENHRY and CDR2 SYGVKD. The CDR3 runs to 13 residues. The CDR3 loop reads CAISEGQGSDYTF. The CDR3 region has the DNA TGTGCCATCAGTGAGGGACAGGGAAGCGACTACACCTTC.

CDR3 nucleotides: TGTGCCAGCAGCGTTGCTCCGGGACAGGGGGGAAACACCATATATTTT. It translates to CASSVAPGQGGNTIYF. The J gene is TRBJ1-3, the V gene TRBV9, with TRBD1 matching over 10 bases. The CDR3 runs to 16 residues. The V gene end was trimmed by 2 bases and the J gene end by 4 bases; junction bases not matched to a gene: 6. The V gene's germline CDR1 is SGDLS and CDR2 YYNGEE.

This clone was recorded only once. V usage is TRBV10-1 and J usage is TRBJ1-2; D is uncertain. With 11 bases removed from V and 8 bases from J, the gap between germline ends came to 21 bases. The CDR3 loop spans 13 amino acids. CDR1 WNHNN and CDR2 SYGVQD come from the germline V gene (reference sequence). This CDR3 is CARGSEGVKGYTF. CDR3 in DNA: TGCGCCCGTGGGTCGGAGGGAGTAAAAGGCTACACCTTC.

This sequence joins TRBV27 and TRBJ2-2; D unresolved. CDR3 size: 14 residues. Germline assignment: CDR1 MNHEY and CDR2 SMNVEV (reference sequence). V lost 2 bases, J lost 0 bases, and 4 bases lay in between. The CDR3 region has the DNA TGTGCCAGCAGTTTAATCGCGAACACCGGGGAGCTGTTTTTT. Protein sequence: CASSLIANTGELFF.

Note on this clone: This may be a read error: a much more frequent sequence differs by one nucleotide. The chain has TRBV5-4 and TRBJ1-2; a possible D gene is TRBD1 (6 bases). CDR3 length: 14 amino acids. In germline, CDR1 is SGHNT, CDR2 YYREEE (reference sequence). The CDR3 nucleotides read TGTGCCAGCAACTTGGCCTCAGGGGCATCTGGCTACACCTTC. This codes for CASNLASGASGYTF.

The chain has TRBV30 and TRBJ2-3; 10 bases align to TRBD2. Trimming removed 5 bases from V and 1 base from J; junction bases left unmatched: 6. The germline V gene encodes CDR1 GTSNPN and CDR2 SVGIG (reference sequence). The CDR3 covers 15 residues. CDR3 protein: CAWVPGLARTDTQYF. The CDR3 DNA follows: TGTGCCTGGGTACCGGGACTAGCGCGCACAGATACGCAGTATTTT.

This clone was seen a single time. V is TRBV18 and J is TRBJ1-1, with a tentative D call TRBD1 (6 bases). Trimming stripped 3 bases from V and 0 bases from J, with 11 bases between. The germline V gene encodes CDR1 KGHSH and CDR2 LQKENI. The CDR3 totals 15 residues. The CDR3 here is CASSPSRGLNTEAFF. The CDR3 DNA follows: TGTGCCAGCTCACCGTCGCGGGGGCTGAACACTGAAGCTTTCTTT.